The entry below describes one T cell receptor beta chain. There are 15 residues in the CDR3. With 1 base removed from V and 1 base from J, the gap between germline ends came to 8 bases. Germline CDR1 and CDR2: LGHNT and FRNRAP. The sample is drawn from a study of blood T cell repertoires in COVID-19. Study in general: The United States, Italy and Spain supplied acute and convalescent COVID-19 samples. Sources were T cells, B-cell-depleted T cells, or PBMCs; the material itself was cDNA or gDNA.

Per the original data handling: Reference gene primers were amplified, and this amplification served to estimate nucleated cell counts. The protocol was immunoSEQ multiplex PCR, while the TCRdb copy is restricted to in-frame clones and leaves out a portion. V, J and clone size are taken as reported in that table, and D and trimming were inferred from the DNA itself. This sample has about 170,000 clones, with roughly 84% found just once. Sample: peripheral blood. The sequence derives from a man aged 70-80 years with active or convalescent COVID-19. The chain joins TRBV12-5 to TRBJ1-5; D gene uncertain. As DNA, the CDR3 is TGTGCTAGTGGTTTGGGCAGTCTGAGCAATCAGCCCCAGCATTTT. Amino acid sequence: CASGLGSLSNQPQHF.